The clone carrying this T cell receptor beta chain was recorded many times. TCRdb called the 5' RACE reads again in MiXCR, with one record for every CDR3 protein. Of fewer than 55,000 distinct CDR3 sequences in the sample, roughly 4.2% were seen once. This sample was included in a study of early T cells in non-severe SARS-CoV-2 infection. The sequence came from an adult who was a healthcare worker with PCR-confirmed SARS-CoV-2 infection or an uninfected control (not recorded which). The sequencing sample was made of whole blood.

The CDR3 DNA reads TGTGCCAGCAGCTCCCTAGAGACCCAGTACTTC. This codes for CASSSLETQYF. This chain uses TRBV11-3 with TRBJ2-5; no definite D call. Germline values: CDR1 SGHNT, CDR2 YENEEA. Trimming took 4 bases from V and 4 from J, leaving 4 bases between them. The CDR3 is 11 residues long.